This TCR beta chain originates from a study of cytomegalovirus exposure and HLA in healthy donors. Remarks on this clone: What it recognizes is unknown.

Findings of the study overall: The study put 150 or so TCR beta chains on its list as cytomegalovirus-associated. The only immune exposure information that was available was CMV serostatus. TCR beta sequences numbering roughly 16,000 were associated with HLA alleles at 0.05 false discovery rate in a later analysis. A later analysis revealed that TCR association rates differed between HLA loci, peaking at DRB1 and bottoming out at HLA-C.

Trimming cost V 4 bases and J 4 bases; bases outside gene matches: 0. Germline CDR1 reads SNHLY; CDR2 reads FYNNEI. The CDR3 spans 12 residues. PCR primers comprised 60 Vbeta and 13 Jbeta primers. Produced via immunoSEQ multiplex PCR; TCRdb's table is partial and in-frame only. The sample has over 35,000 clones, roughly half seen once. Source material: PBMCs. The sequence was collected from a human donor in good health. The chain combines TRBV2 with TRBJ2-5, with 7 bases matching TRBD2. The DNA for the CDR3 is TGTGCCAGCAGTGGGGGGGGAGAGACCCAGTACTTC. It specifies CASSGGGETQYF. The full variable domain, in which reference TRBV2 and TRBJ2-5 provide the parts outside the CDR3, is EPEVTQTPSHQVTQMGQEVILRCVPISNHLYFYWYRQILGQKVEFLVSFYNNEISEKSEIFDDQFSVERPDGSNFTLKIRSTKLEDSAMYFCASSGGGETQYFGPGTRLLVL.